The entry below gives a single TCR beta chain sequence along with its context. Its specificity is not known. The sample belongs to a study of vaccination and CD4 T cells after COVID-19. The Oncomine TCR Beta short-read assay generated sequence data from the DNA of cultured CD4+ T cells. Each CDR3 protein is one row after TCRdb ran MiXCR on the PCR reads. Here the sample spans about 18,000 distinct CDR3 sequences, approximately 63% being singletons. The V and J ends lost 5 bases and 1 base, in that order; junction bases with no gene match: 10. Germline loops: CDR1 SGHTA, CDR2 FQGNSA. The CDR3 is made up of 18 amino acids. As for treatment: approximately 11-day PBMC culture with coronavirus spike peptide pools or control peptides (ViraFEST assay).

The V and J genes are TRBV7-2 and TRBJ2-7, with TRBD2 matching over 14 bases. Input material: CD4+ T cells from blood, cultured in vitro. This receptor was identified in a human donor who had recovered from COVID-19. CDR3 nucleotides: TGTGCCAGCAGCGCGGGACTAGCGGGAGTCCCCCAATCCTACGAGCAGTACTTC. Its protein product is CASSAGLAGVPQSYEQYF.